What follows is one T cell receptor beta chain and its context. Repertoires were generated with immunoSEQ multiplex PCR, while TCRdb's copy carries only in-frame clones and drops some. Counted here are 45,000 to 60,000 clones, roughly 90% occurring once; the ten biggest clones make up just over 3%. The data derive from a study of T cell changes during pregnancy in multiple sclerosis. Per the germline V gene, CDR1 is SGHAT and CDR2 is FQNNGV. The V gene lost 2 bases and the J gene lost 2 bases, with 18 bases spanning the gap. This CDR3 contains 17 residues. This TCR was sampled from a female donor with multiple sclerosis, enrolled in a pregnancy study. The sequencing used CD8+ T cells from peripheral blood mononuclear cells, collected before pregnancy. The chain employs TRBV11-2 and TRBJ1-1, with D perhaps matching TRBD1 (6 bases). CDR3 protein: CASSLWWADRANTEAFF. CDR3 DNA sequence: TGTGCCAGCAGCTTATGGTGGGCGGACAGAGCCAACACTGAAGCTTTCTTT.